This T cell receptor beta chain is drawn from a study of control samples from healthy donors and cancer patients. Only in-frame clones appear in the TCRdb table, and some are missing; sequencing was by immunoSEQ multiplex PCR. The sample has 120,000 to 150,000 clones, around 90% seen once. Sequencing was performed on blood. The sequence came from a young man in good health.

In DNA, the CDR3 is TGTGCCAGGTTCTCCCCTCGGGACTACCGTTACAATGAGCAGTTCTTC. Translation gives CARFSPRDYRYNEQFF. The rearrangement uses TRBV19 and TRBJ2-1, with TRBD2 matching over 7 bases. Germline V gene lookup returns CDR1 LNHDA and CDR2 SQIVND (reference sequence). The CDR3 length is 16 residues. After removal of 9 bases from V and 4 bases from J, the junction contained 15 bases not matched to a gene.